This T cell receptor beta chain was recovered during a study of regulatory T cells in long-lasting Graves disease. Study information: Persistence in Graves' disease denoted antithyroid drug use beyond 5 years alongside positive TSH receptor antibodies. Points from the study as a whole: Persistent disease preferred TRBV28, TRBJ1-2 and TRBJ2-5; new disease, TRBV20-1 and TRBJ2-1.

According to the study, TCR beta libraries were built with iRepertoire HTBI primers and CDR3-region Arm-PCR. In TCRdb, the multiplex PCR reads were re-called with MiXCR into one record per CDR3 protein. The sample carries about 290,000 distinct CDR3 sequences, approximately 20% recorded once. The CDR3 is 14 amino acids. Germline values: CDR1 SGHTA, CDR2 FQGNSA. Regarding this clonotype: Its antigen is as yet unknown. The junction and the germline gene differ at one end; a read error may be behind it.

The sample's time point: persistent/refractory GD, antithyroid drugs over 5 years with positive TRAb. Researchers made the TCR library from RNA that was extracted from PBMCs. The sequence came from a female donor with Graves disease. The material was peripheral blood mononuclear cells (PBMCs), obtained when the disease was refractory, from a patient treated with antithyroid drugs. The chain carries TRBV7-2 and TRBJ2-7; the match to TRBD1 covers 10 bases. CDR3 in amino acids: CASSRTGGPYEQYF. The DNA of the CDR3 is TGCGCCAGCAGTAGGACAGGGGGACCCTACGAGCAGTACTTC.